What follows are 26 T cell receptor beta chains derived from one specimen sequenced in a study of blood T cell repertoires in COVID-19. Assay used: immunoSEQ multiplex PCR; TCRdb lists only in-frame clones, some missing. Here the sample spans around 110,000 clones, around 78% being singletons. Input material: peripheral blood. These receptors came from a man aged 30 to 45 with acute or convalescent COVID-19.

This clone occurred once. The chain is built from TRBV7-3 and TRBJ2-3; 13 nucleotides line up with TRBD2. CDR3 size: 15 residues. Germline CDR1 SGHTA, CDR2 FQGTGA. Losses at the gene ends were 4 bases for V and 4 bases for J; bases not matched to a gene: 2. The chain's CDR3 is CASSSGLAGADTQYF. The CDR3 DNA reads TGTGCCAGCAGCTCCGGACTAGCGGGAGCAGATACGCAGTATTTT.

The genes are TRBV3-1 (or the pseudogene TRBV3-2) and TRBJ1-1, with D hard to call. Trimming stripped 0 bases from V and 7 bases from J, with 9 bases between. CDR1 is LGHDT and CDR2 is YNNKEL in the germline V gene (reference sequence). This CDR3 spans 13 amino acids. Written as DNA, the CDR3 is TGTGCCAGCAGCCAAGATCCGCGAGATGAAGCTTTCTTT. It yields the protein CASSQDPRDEAFF.

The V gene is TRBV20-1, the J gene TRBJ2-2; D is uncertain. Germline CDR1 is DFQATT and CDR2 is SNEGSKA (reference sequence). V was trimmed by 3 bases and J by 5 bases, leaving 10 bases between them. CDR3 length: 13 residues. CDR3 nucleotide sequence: TGCAGTGCTAGTCCGACATTGACCGGGGAGCTGTTTTTT. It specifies CSASPTLTGELFF.

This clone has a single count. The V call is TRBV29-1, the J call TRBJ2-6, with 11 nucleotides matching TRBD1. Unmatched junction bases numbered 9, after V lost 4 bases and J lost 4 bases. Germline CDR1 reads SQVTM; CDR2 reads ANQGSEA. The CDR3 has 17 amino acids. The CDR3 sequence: CSVALGQGASGANVLTF. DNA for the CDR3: TGCAGCGTTGCCTTAGGACAGGGGGCGTCCGGGGCCAACGTCCTGACTTTC.

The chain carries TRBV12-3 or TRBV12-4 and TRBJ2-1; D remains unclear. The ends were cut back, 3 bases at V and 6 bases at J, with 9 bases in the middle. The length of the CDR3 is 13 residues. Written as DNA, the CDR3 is TGTGCCAGCAGTTTGTACTCAATCAATGAGCAGTTCTTC. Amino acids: CASSLYSINEQFF.

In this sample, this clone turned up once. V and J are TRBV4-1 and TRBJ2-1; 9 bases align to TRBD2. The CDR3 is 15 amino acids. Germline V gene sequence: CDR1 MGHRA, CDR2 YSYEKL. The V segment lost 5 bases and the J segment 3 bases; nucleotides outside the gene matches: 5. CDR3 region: CASSDSGSDYNEQFF. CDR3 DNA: TGCGCCAGCAGCGATAGCGGGAGCGACTACAATGAGCAGTTCTTC.

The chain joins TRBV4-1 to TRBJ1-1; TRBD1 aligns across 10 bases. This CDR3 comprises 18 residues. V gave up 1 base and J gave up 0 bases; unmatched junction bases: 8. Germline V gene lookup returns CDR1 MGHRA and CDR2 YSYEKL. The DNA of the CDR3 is TGCGCCAGCAGCCAAGGGACAGGGGGGAACTCGTTGAACACTGAAGCTTTCTTT. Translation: CASSQGTGGNSLNTEAFF.

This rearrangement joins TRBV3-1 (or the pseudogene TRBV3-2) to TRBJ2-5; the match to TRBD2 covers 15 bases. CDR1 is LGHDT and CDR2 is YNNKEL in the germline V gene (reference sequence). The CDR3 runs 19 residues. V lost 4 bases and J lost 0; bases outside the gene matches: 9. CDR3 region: CASSPGTSGGFFYQETQYF. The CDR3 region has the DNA TGTGCCAGCAGCCCCGGGACTAGCGGGGGGTTTTTCTACCAAGAGACCCAGTACTTC.

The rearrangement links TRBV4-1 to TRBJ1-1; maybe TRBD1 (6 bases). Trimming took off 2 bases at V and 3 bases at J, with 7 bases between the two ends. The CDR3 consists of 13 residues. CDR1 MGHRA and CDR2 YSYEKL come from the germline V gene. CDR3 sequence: CASSQRTDTEAFF. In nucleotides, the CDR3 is TGCGCCAGCAGCCAAAGGACAGACACTGAAGCTTTCTTT.

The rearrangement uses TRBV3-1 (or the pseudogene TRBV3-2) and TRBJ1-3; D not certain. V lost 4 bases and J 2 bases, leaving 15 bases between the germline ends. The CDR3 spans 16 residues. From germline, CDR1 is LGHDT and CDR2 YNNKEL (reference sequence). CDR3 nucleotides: TGTGCCAGCAGCCGGGGTGACCGCGGGGCTGGAAACACCATATATTTT. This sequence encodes CASSRGDRGAGNTIYF.

CDR3 amino acids: CASSDEFDNEQFF. CDR3 coding DNA: TGTGCCAGCAGTGACGAGTTCGACAATGAGCAGTTCTTC. J is TRBJ2-1 and V is TRBV6-4, with D hard to call. The CDR3 runs to 13 residues. The germline V gene encodes CDR1 MRHNA and CDR2 SNTAGT. The V and J ends lost 2 bases and 5 bases respectively, with 7 bases between them.

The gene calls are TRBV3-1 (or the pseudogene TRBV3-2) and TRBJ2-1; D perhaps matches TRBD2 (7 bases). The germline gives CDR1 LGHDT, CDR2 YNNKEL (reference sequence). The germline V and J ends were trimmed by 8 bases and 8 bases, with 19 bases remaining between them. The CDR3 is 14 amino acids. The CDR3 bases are TGTGCCAGCTCCCCTGCGGGGGCGATCGATGAGCAGTTCTTC. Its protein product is CASSPAGAIDEQFF.

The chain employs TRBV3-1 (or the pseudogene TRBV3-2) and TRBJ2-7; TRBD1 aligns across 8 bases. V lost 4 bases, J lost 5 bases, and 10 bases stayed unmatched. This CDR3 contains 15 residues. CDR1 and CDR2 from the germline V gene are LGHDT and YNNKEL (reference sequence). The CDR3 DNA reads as TGTGCCAGCAGCCGGGACAGGTTGGTTTTAGACGAGCAGTACGTC. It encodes CASSRDRLVLDEQYV.

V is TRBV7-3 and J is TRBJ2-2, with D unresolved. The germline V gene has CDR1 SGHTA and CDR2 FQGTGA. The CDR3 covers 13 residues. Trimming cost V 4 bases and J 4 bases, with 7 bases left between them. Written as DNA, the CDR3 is TGTGCCAGCAGCTCCAGTGTCACCGGGGAGCTGTTTTTT. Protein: CASSSSVTGELFF.

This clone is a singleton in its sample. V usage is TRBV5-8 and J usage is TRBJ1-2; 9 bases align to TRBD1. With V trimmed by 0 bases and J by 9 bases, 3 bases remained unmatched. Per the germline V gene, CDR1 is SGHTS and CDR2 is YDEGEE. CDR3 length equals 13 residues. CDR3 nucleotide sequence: TGTGCCAGCAGCTTGGGACAGGGGGGCAGCTACACCTTC. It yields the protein CASSLGQGGSYTF.

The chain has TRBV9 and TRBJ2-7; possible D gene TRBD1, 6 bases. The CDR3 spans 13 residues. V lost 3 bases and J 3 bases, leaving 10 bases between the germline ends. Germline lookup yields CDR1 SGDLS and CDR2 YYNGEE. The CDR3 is CASSATGNYEQYF. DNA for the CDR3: TGTGCCAGCAGCGCAACAGGGAACTACGAGCAGTACTTC.

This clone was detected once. The CDR3 spells CAISDGETQYF. CDR3 DNA: TGTGCCATCAGTGACGGGGAGACCCAGTACTTC. The chain uses TRBV10-3 and TRBJ2-5, with D unresolved. Germline V gene lookup returns CDR1 ENHRY and CDR2 SYGVKD. The V end lost 3 bases, the J end lost 5 bases, and 4 bases lay between the germline ends. The CDR3 sequence is 11 residues long.

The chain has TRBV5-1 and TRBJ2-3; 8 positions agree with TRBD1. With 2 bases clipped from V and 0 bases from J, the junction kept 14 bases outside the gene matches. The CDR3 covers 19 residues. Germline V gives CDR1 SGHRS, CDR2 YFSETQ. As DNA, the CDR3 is TGCGCCAGCAGCTTTCTTGGGACAGGAAGGAACCCTAGCACAGATACGCAGTATTTT. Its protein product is CASSFLGTGRNPSTDTQYF.

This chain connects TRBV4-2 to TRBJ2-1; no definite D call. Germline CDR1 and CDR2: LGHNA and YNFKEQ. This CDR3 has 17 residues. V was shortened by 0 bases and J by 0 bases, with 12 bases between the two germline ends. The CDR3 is CASSQDSTGSSYNEQFF. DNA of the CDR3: TGTGCCAGCAGCCAAGATTCGACTGGAAGCTCCTACAATGAGCAGTTCTTC.

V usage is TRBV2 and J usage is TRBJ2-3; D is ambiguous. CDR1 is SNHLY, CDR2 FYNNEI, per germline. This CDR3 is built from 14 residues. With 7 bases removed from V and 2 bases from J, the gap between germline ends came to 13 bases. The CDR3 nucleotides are TGTGCCAGCACCCAGGAAGGCACCACAGATACGCAGTATTTT. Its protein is CASTQEGTTDTQYF.

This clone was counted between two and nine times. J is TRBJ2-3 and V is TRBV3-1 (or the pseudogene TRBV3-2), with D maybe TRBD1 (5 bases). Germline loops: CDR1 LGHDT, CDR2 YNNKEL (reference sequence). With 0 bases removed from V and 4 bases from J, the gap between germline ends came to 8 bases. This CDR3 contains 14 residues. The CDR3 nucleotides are TGTGCCAGCAGCCAAGAGAGCAGGGCAGATACGCAGTATTTT. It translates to CASSQESRADTQYF.

CDR3 loop: CASSPASGGYEQFF. The CDR3 DNA reads TGTGCCAGCAGCCCGGCTAGCGGGGGTTATGAGCAGTTCTTC. The chain carries TRBV5-6 and TRBJ2-1, with 10 nucleotides matching TRBD2. This CDR3 is 14 amino acids long. Germline-derived CDR1 and CDR2 are SGHDT and YYEEEE. V shed 4 bases and J 8 bases; nucleotides not matched to a gene: 6.

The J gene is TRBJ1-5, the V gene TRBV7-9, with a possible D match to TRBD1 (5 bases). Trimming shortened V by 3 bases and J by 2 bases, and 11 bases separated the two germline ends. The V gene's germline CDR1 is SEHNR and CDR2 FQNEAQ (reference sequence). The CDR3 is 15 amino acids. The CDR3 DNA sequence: TGTGCCAGCAGCTTGGGTGAAGGGGGCAATCAGCCCCAGCATTTT. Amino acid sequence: CASSLGEGGNQPQHF.

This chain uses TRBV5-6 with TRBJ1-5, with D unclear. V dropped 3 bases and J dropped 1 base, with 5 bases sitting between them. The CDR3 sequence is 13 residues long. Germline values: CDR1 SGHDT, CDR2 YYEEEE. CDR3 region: CASSSKSNQPQHF. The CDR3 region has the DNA TGTGCCAGCAGCTCCAAAAGCAATCAGCCCCAGCATTTT.

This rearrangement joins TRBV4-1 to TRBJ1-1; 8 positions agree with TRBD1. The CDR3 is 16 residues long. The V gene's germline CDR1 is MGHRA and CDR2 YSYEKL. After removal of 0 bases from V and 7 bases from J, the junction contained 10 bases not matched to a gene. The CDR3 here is CASSQDLKQGGGEAFF. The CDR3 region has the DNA TGCGCCAGCAGCCAAGATTTGAAACAGGGGGGGGGTGAAGCTTTCTTT.

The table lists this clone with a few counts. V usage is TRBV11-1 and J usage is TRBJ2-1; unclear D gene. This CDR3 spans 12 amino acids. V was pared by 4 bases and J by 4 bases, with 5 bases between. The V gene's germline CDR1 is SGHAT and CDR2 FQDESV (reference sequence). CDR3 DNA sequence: TGTGCCAGCAGCTATCAATACAATGAGCAGTTCTTC. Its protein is CASSYQYNEQFF.